A selection of T cell receptor beta chains follows, all from one sample in a study of cytotoxic CD8 clonotypes in ibrutinib-treated CLL. Clones were sequenced by immunoSEQ multiplex PCR, and TCRdb holds only the in-frame ones, with some missing. The sample records 150,000 or so clones, more than 75% being singletons. The specimen was PBMCs, collected after 24 months of ibrutinib treatment. The receptor set was obtained from a human donor with chronic lymphocytic leukemia. Both conserved end residues are part of each CDR3.

J	length	V	CDR3
TRBJ1-6	13	TRBV30	CAWSRSGDSPLHF
TRBJ2-5	15	TRBV10-3	CAISSATTTQETQYF
TRBJ2-5	15	TRBV2	CASSAPGTPRETQYF
TRBJ2-4	14	TRBV5-1	CASSPLAGENIQYF
TRBJ1-5	12	TRBV28	CASSTLNQPQHF
TRBJ1-3	17	TRBV7-8	CASSPRDRGELGNTIYF
TRBJ1-4	13	TRBV2	CASSPQGNEKLFF
TRBJ2-5	13	TRBV11-3	CASSPSYQETQYF
TRBJ2-7	13	TRBV29-1	CSVALSLPYEQYF
TRBJ1-4	10	TRBV29-1	CSVGDRVLFF
TRBJ2-5	13	TRBV7-9	CASSLRGRETQYF
TRBJ2-5	13	TRBV7-3	CASSPRTEETQYF
TRBJ1-5	15	TRBV28	CASSLQGQGDQPQHF
TRBJ2-3	16	TRBV6-4	CASSDSSGGHTDTQYF
TRBJ2-7	15	TRBV6-5	CASSYSSWSAYEQYF
TRBJ1-5	15	TRBV18	CASSRDRDSNQPQHF
TRBJ1-4	15	TRBV30	CAWSHPGTGNEKLFF
TRBJ2-5	14	TRBV7-9	CASSLRADQETQYF
TRBJ1-2	16	TRBV27	CASSFHVGVANYGYTF
TRBJ1-3	15	TRBV19	CASRADSDSGNTIYF
TRBJ2-7	15	TRBV18	CASSRRDGVSYEQYF
TRBJ2-5	15	TRBV5-1	CASSLGVAGEETQYF